This T cell receptor beta chain comes out of a study of blood T cell repertoires in COVID-19. Germline loops: CDR1 LGHDT, CDR2 YNNKEL (reference sequence). CDR3 length equals 15 residues. The V gene lost 0 bases and the J gene lost 4 bases, with 12 bases spanning the gap. Generated by immunoSEQ multiplex PCR, the TCRdb table keeps only in-frame clones and is missing some. This sample yields hundreds of thousands of clones, of which approximately 86% are seen a single time; around 10% belongs to the top ten. The V gene is TRBV3-1 (or the pseudogene TRBV3-2), the J gene TRBJ1-1; no clear D. Sequences were obtained from PBMCs or T cells enriched from blood (not recorded which). The sequence was obtained from a woman between 18 and 29 years old who had recovered from COVID-19. The DNA of the CDR3 is TGTGCCAGCAGCCAAGATACATGGCCGGGCACTGAAGCTTTCTTT. Residues: CASSQDTWPGTEAFF.